This entry lists 17 T cell receptor beta chains sequenced from one sample in a study of cytomegalovirus exposure and HLA in healthy donors. Primers: 60 Vbeta forward and 13 Jbeta reverse. Libraries were prepared by immunoSEQ multiplex PCR; TCRdb keeps only in-frame clonotypes and omits some of them. Altogether over 90,000 clones are present, about four fifths being singletons, with the ten largest covering 2.5% to 3%. The sample comprised PBMCs. Receptors were obtained from a female donor in good health and CMV-seropositive.

This clone was detected only a few times. The genes are TRBV9 and TRBJ2-3, with TRBD1 matching 8 bases. This CDR3 comprises 14 residues. Germline loops: CDR1 SGDLS, CDR2 YYNGEE. V lost 3 bases to trimming and J lost 4 bases; unmatched junction nucleotides: 4. In DNA, the CDR3 is TGTGCCAGCAGCGCCAGGGGGCGCGCAGATACGCAGTATTTT. Translation gives CASSARGRADTQYF.

V is TRBV5-6 and J is TRBJ2-7; D is unclear. CDR3 length: 12 amino acids. Germline CDR1 and CDR2: SGHDT and YYEEEE. With 4 bases removed from V and 7 bases from J, the gap between germline ends came to 12 bases. The CDR3 loop reads CASSVRSAEQYF. The CDR3 nucleotides read TGTGCCAGCAGCGTGCGGTCGGCAGAGCAGTACTTC.

V and J are TRBV14 and TRBJ2-5; possibly TRBD1 for D (5 bases). The length of the CDR3 is 13 residues. V gave up 1 base and J gave up 7 bases, with 10 bases separating them. Germline V gene data show CDR1 as SGHDN and CDR2 as FVKESK. The DNA of the CDR3 is TGTGCCAGCAGCCAAGTAAGGGGTATGACCCAGTACTTC. The encoded protein is CASSQVRGMTQYF.

The J gene is TRBJ1-6, the V gene TRBV9; 7 nucleotides line up with TRBD1. Losses at the gene ends were 3 bases for V and 2 bases for J; bases not matched to a gene: 2. CDR3 length: 15 residues. Germline V gene sequence: CDR1 SGDLS, CDR2 YYNGEE. Here the CDR3 DNA reads TGTGCCAGCAGCGACGGGACAGCCTATAATTCACCCCTCCACTTT. Translating gives CASSDGTAYNSPLHF.

The V and J genes are TRBV10-2 and TRBJ1-2, with 10 bases matching TRBD1. This CDR3 has 18 residues. The germline gives CDR1 WSHSY, CDR2 SAAADI. V dropped 0 bases and J dropped 5; count of bases not matched to a gene: 12. The DNA of the CDR3 is TGCGCCAGCAGTGAGTCGGGGACAGGGGTCCGCAATCCGTATGGCTACACCTTC. Translated, it gives CASSESGTGVRNPYGYTF.

As for this clone: The same CDR3 is also encoded by other DNA sequences in this sample. V and J are TRBV7-2 and TRBJ2-7; 9 nucleotides line up with TRBD1. This CDR3 spans 17 amino acids. V gave up 2 bases and J gave up 0 bases; unmatched junction bases: 8. In germline, CDR1 is SGHTA, CDR2 FQGNSA. The CDR3 DNA is TGTGCCAGCAGCTTACATCCTACAGGGGGCGCCTCCTACGAGCAGTACTTC. Its protein product is CASSLHPTGGASYEQYF.

This clone showed up just a few times. This chain uses TRBV6-5 with TRBJ2-2, with 12 nucleotides matching TRBD1. The trim removed 6 bases at V and 7 bases at J, leaving 6 bases unmatched. The CDR3 contains 15 residues. Per germline, CDR1 MNHEY and CDR2 SVGAGI. The CDR3 sequence is CASSTGQGAIGELFF. The DNA for the CDR3 is TGTGCCAGCAGCACGGGACAGGGGGCAATCGGGGAGCTGTTTTTT.

The V gene is TRBV19, the J gene TRBJ1-2, with TRBD1 matching 8 bases. Germline values: CDR1 LNHDA, CDR2 SQIVND (reference sequence). Unmatched junction bases numbered 3, after V lost 9 bases and J lost 0 bases. This CDR3 is 13 amino acids long. This CDR3 is CASTTGANYGYTF. The DNA of the CDR3 is TGTGCCAGCACGACAGGGGCTAACTATGGCTACACCTTC.

This chain uses TRBV10-3 with TRBJ2-5; 11 bases are a match to TRBD1. The CDR3 loop spans 15 amino acids. Unmatched junction bases numbered 8, after V lost 6 bases and J lost 5 bases. CDR1 ENHRY and CDR2 SYGVKD come from the germline V gene. Here the CDR3 DNA reads TGTGCCATCAGGAGGACAGGGGGCTGGGGGGAGACCCAGTACTTC. This gives the protein CAIRRTGGWGETQYF.

This clone was recorded only once. The rearrangement uses TRBV28 and TRBJ1-2; 7 nucleotides match TRBD1. The CDR3 loop spans 13 amino acids. V shed 11 bases and J 7 bases; nucleotides not matched to a gene: 13. CDR1 and CDR2 (germline): MDHEN, SYDVKM. This chain's CDR3 is CAVFPTGYRGYTF. The DNA of the CDR3 is TGTGCCGTCTTCCCGACAGGGTATCGTGGCTACACCTTC.

The J gene is TRBJ1-1, the V gene TRBV13; 7 nucleotides align to TRBD1. Germline trimming cut 0 bases from V and 1 base from J; bases unmatched to any gene: 5. The CDR3 contains 16 residues. Germline lookup yields CDR1 PRHDT and CDR2 FYEKMQ (reference sequence). The CDR3 DNA reads TGTGCCAGCAGCTTAGGGGGCGGGACAGAGAACACTGAAGCTTTCTTT. Translation: CASSLGGGTENTEAFF. The entire variable domain, with the rest obtained from reference TRBV13 and TRBJ1-1, is as follows: AAGVIQSPRHLIKEKRETATLKCYPIPRHDTVYWYQQGPGQDPQFLISFYEKMQSDKGSIPDRFSAQQFSDYHSELNMSSLELGDSALYFCASSLGGGTENTEAFFGQGTRLTVV.

The V and J genes are TRBV4-1 and TRBJ2-7; TRBD2 matches at 9 bases. Trimming cost V 0 bases and J 5 bases; bases outside gene matches: 5. Germline V gives CDR1 MGHRA, CDR2 YSYEKL. This CDR3 has 15 residues. The CDR3, as DNA: TGCGCCAGCAGCCAAGATCTAGCGGGAAAGGACGAGCAGTACTTC. This gives the protein CASSQDLAGKDEQYF.

The CDR3 here is CASLRDLYNEQFF. The CDR3 DNA reads TGTGCCAGCCTACGGGATCTTTACAATGAGCAGTTCTTC. J is TRBJ2-1 and V is TRBV6-1; D perhaps matches TRBD2 (5 bases). Germline CDR1 MNHNS, CDR2 SASEGT. V was cut by 8 bases and J by 4 bases, with 12 bases left in between. The length of the CDR3 is 13 residues.

This clone has just a few counts. The CDR3 region has the DNA TGCGCCAGCAGCTTGGTAGCCCTAAATGAAAAACTGTTTTTT. It specifies CASSLVALNEKLFF. The chain couples TRBV5-1 to TRBJ1-4, with D unclear. This CDR3 is 14 amino acids long. V was clipped by 0 bases and J by 5 bases, with 8 bases between them. Germline V lookup: CDR1 SGHRS, CDR2 YFSETQ.

The V call is TRBV6-1, the J call TRBJ2-4; a possible D gene is TRBD1 (5 bases). The CDR3 sequence is 14 residues long. The V end lost 5 bases, the J end lost 0 bases, and 8 bases lay between the germline ends. Germline CDR1 MNHNS, CDR2 SASEGT. The CDR3 bases are TGTGCCAGCAGTAGGGGAACAGCCAAAAACATTCAGTACTTC. It codes for CASSRGTAKNIQYF.

This sequence joins TRBV9 and TRBJ2-1; 7 bases align to TRBD2. The junction had 5 bases not matched to a gene; V was cut back by 0 bases and J by 8 bases. This CDR3 comprises 14 residues. The germline CDR1 and CDR2 sequences are SGDLS and YYNGEE. The CDR3 nucleotides read TGTGCCAGCAGCGTAGGGACTAGTCGTCATGAGCAGTTCTTC. It encodes CASSVGTSRHEQFF.

The chain links TRBV29-1 to TRBJ2-1, with unresolved D. The germline V and J ends were trimmed by 7 bases and 7 bases, with 17 bases remaining between them. The CDR3 is made up of 13 amino acids. Looked up from germline, CDR1 is SQVTM and CDR2 is ANQGSEA. The CDR3 DNA reads TGCAGCGCCGAGCCAACGGTGATAAATGAGCAGTTCTTC. Translating gives CSAEPTVINEQFF.